This T cell receptor beta chain was found in a study of blood T cell repertoires in COVID-19. The CDR3 has 14 residues. V lost 8 bases and J 4 bases, leaving 17 bases between the germline ends. Germline V gene sequence: CDR1 MNHEY, CDR2 SMNVEV (reference sequence). Produced via immunoSEQ multiplex PCR; TCRdb's table is partial and in-frame only. Of under 200,000 clones listed, around 77% were seen once; the top ten hold 2.8%. The J gene is TRBJ1-2, the V gene TRBV27; D perhaps matches TRBD1 (6 bases). The receptor was isolated from a man aged 65-85 years with acute or convalescent COVID-19. Sequenced input: peripheral blood. CDR3 loop: CASGRENRAYGYTF. The CDR3 coding sequence is TGTGCCAGCGGAAGGGAGAACAGGGCCTATGGCTACACCTTC.